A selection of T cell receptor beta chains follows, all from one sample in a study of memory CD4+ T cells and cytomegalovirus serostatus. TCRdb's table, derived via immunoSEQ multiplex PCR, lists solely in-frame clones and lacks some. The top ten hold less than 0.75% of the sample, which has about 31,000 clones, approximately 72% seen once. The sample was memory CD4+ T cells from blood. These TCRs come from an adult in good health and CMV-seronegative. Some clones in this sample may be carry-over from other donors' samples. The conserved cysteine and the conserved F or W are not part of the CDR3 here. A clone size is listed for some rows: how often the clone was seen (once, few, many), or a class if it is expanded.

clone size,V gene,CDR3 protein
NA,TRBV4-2,ASSQEQHPQETQY
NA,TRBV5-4,ASSLGRDTEAF
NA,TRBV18,ASSPWGPEAF
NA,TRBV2,ASRTGGGHEKLF
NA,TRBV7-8,ASSPPGVLGYGYT
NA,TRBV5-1,ASSGGQMNTEAF
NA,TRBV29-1,SVIGSFEGSGNTIY
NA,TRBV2,ADRTGSATDTQY
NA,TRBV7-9,ASSLAVTGELF
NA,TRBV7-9,ASSFAGTGAGELF
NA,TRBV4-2,ASSQGGASGYT
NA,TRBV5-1,ASSLVEGGTSPLH
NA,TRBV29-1,SALPWGGSTDTQY
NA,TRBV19,ASSINRGAEAF
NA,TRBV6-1,ASKGLANSYEQY
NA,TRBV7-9,ATRPGQGPLEQY
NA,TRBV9,ASSVGRAGDGYT
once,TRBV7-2,ASSGRGGSGTDTQY
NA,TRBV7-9,ASSPRGGAFGYT
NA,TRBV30,AWGSRERQF
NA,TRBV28,ASNLSSGGGRNEQF
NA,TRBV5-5,ASSLQGAYNEQF
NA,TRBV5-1,ASSLDGGAYGYT